Below are 25 T cell receptor beta chains sequenced from a single sample in a study of identical twins. Using its own MiXCR run on the 5' RACE reads, TCRdb lists one record per CDR3 protein. The sample has 350,000 to 450,000 distinct CDR3 sequences, around a sixth seen once. Source material: naive T cells sorted from blood. The receptor source for this set is a man aged 50-59 years in good health.

This clonotype has only a few counts. The rearrangement uses TRBV25-1 and TRBJ2-3, with D maybe TRBD2 (7 bases). The germline V gene encodes CDR1 MGHDK and CDR2 SYGVNS. V shed 4 bases and J shed 2 bases, with 16 bases lying between them. This CDR3 has 16 residues. The CDR3 protein is CASSVNRGGATDTQYF. DNA for the CDR3: TGTGCCAGCAGTGTCAACAGAGGGGGGGCCACAGATACGCAGTATTTT. Complete variable domain (other parts from reference TRBV25-1 and TRBJ2-3): EADIYQTPRYLVIGTGKKITLECSQTMGHDKMYWYQQDPGMELHLIHYSYGVNSTEKGDLSSESTVSRIRTEHFPLTLESARPSHTSQYLCASSVNRGGATDTQYFGPGTRLTVL.

V usage is TRBV5-4 and J usage is TRBJ2-7, with 8 bases fitting TRBD2. The CDR3 covers 14 residues. The trim removed 4 bases at V and 9 bases at J, leaving 12 bases unmatched. Germline CDR1 reads SGHNT; CDR2 reads YYREEE (reference sequence). The CDR3 protein is CASSLRGGGPPQYF. The CDR3 nucleotides are TGTGCCAGCAGCCTTCGAGGCGGGGGGCCCCCGCAGTACTTC.

The genes are TRBV30 and TRBJ1-6; a possible D gene is TRBD1 (5 bases). V was cut by 3 bases and J by 0 bases, with 18 bases left in between. Germline V gene sequence: CDR1 GTSNPN, CDR2 SVGIG (reference sequence). The CDR3 sequence is 18 residues long. CDR3 sequence: CAWRLAGTASSYNSPLHF. In nucleotides, the CDR3 is TGTGCCTGGAGATTGGCCGGGACGGCGAGCTCCTATAATTCACCCCTCCACTTT.

V is TRBV5-4 and J is TRBJ1-6, with D perhaps matching TRBD1 (5 bases). V dropped 0 bases and J dropped 5 bases, with 24 bases sitting between them. In germline, CDR1 is SGHNT, CDR2 YYREEE (reference sequence). This CDR3 has 20 amino acids. The CDR3 spells CASSLVVQVLLQGNNSPLHF. CDR3 in DNA: TGTGCCAGCAGCTTGGTGGTCCAGGTTCTGCTTCAGGGAAATAATTCACCCCTCCACTTT.

The chain couples TRBV12-3 or TRBV12-4 to TRBJ2-3; 14 bases match TRBD2. The CDR3 extends over 16 amino acids. The ends lost 5 bases at V and 5 bases at J; junction bases unmatched: 6. CDR3 sequence reads: CASSPTSGGAGDTQYF. The CDR3 DNA sequence: TGTGCCAGCAGTCCGACTAGCGGGGGGGCAGGAGATACGCAGTATTTT.

This clonotype was detected many times. This chain links TRBV10-3 with TRBJ2-1; D is possibly TRBD1 (5 bases). V lost 6 bases to trimming and J lost 6 bases, with 12 bases between them. CDR1 is ENHRY and CDR2 is SYGVKD in the germline V gene. The length of the CDR3 is 13 residues. Written as DNA, the CDR3 is TGTGCCATCAGCCCAGGGCCCCCCAATGAGCAGTTCTTC. It translates to CAISPGPPNEQFF.

This chain's CDR3 is CASSFTGNGGEKLFF. DNA for the CDR3: TGTGCCAGCAGTTTCACGGGCAATGGTGGCGAAAAACTGTTTTTT. The chain joins TRBV3-1 to TRBJ1-4; D not certain. Germline V gives CDR1 LGHDT, CDR2 YNNKEL (reference sequence). Trimming took 6 bases from V and 8 from J, leaving 19 bases between them. This CDR3 has 15 amino acids.

The V and J genes are TRBV29-1 and TRBJ1-1; 7 nucleotides agree with TRBD1. Germline values: CDR1 SQVTM, CDR2 ANQGSEA. There are 13 residues in the CDR3. V dropped 7 bases and J dropped 2; count of bases not matched to a gene: 7. The CDR3 reads CSGAGGPNTEAFF. CDR3 DNA: TGCAGCGGGGCAGGGGGACCTAACACTGAAGCTTTCTTT.

This clonotype was seen more than once but under ten times. The chain carries TRBV6-2 or TRBV6-3 and TRBJ2-1; the match to TRBD1 covers 9 bases. V lost 0 bases to trimming and J lost 2 bases; unmatched junction nucleotides: 2. This CDR3 spans 16 amino acids. Per germline, CDR1 MNHEY and CDR2 SVGEGT. CDR3 sequence: CASSYSRQGAYNEQFF. The CDR3 nucleotides are TGTGCCAGCAGTTACTCGAGACAGGGGGCCTACAATGAGCAGTTCTTC.

The genes are TRBV20-1 and TRBJ2-3; 10 bases agree with TRBD1. The trim removed 6 bases at V and 2 bases at J, leaving 8 bases unmatched. CDR1 and CDR2 (germline): DFQATT, SNEGSKA (reference sequence). The CDR3 sequence is 15 residues long. This CDR3 is CSAGLGTGVTDTQYF. The CDR3 nucleotides read TGCAGTGCCGGACTCGGGACAGGGGTCACAGATACGCAGTATTTT.

The gene calls are TRBV28 and TRBJ2-7; the D gene is possibly TRBD1 (5 bases). From germline, CDR1 is MDHEN and CDR2 SYDVKM. V was clipped by 6 bases and J by 6 bases, with 12 bases between them. The length of the CDR3 is 12 residues. The chain's CDR3 is CASRRGTGEQYF. The CDR3, as DNA: TGTGCCAGCAGAAGGGGTACCGGCGAGCAGTACTTC. Using reference TRBV28 and TRBJ2-7 for the parts outside the CDR3, the full variable domain is DVKVTQSSRYLVKRTGEKVFLECVQDMDHENMFWYRQDPGLGLRLIYFSYDVKMKEKGDIPEGYSVSREKKERFSLILESASTNQTSMYLCASRRGTGEQYFGPGTRLTVT.

This clonotype was observed a handful of times. V usage is TRBV7-2 and J usage is TRBJ1-3; TRBD1 agrees at 8 bases. CDR1 is SGHTA, CDR2 FQGNSA, per germline. V dropped 2 bases and J dropped 4; count of bases not matched to a gene: 7. The CDR3 contains 16 residues. As DNA, the CDR3 is TGTGCCAGCAGCTTATCTCCAGGGGGCCTAGGAAACACCATATATTTT. Its protein product is CASSLSPGGLGNTIYF.

This clonotype was observed a few times. V is TRBV6-5 and J is TRBJ2-3, with TRBD2 as a possible D gene (6 bases). Germline CDR1 MNHEY, CDR2 SVGAGI. The V and J ends lost 0 bases and 0 bases respectively, with 7 bases between them. The CDR3 extends over 15 amino acids. The CDR3 protein is CASSYSGTSTDTQYF. In nucleotides, the CDR3 is TGTGCCAGCAGTTACTCAGGGACTAGCACAGATACGCAGTATTTT.

This clonotype showed up many times. V and J are TRBV27 and TRBJ2-1; TRBD2 aligns across 14 bases. The CDR3 runs 17 residues. The germline V gene encodes CDR1 MNHEY and CDR2 SMNVEV (reference sequence). The V and J ends lost 8 bases and 6 bases, in that order; junction bases with no gene match: 12. CDR3 sequence: CASLSFGTSGRGNEQFF. The CDR3 DNA reads TGTGCCAGCCTTAGTTTTGGGACTAGCGGGAGAGGCAATGAGCAGTTCTTC.

The chain links TRBV6-5 to TRBJ2-7, with 7 bases matching TRBD1. This CDR3 is built from 14 residues. The germline V gene has CDR1 MNHEY and CDR2 SVGAGI. Germline trimming cut 2 bases from V and 1 base from J; bases unmatched to any gene: 2. The CDR3 DNA reads as TGTGCCAGCAGTTACGAGACAGGGTCCTACGAGCAGTACTTC. Encoded protein: CASSYETGSYEQYF.

This clonotype was found many times. The chain is built from TRBV20-1 and TRBJ2-7; D perhaps matches TRBD2 (5 bases). This CDR3 is 14 amino acids long. With 3 bases removed from V and 3 bases from J, the gap between germline ends came to 15 bases. Germline V CDR1 and CDR2: DFQATT, SNEGSKA (reference sequence). The CDR3 loop is CSARDSVFVYEQYF. In nucleotides, the CDR3 is TGCAGTGCTAGGGACTCCGTTTTCGTCTACGAGCAGTACTTC.

At least ten counts were recorded for this clonotype. V is TRBV20-1 and J is TRBJ1-1; maybe TRBD1 (6 bases). The CDR3 consists of 14 residues. Germline V gene data show CDR1 as DFQATT and CDR2 as SNEGSKA (reference sequence). V lost 2 bases, J lost 0 bases, and 10 bases lay in between. The CDR3 loop is CSARRGHMNTEAFF. The CDR3 nucleotides read TGCAGTGCTAGAAGGGGACACATGAACACTGAAGCTTTCTTT.

The chain joins TRBV6-2 or TRBV6-3 to TRBJ2-3, with 9 bases matching TRBD1. J gave up 4 bases and V 6 bases, and 8 bases lay outside the gene matches. Germline assignment: CDR1 MNHEY and CDR2 SVGEGT. CDR3 length: 15 amino acids. CDR3 region: CASRSGTGLSDTQYF. DNA of the CDR3: TGTGCCAGCAGATCCGGGACAGGGCTGTCAGATACGCAGTATTTT.

The chain joins TRBV5-1 to TRBJ1-3; 8 nucleotides match TRBD1. The CDR3 covers 16 residues. V lost 0 bases and J lost 4; bases outside the gene matches: 6. The germline gives CDR1 SGHRS, CDR2 YFSETQ. CDR3 in amino acids: CASSLAPDRVGNTIYF. For the CDR3, the DNA is TGCGCCAGCAGCTTGGCCCCGGACAGGGTCGGAAACACCATATATTTT.

In this sample, this clonotype turned up many times. The rearrangement links TRBV6-1 to TRBJ2-7, with D unclear. Germline V gene lookup returns CDR1 MNHNS and CDR2 SASEGT. V gave up 7 bases and J gave up 2 bases, with 18 bases separating them. CDR3 length: 15 residues. The CDR3 DNA follows: TGTGCCAGCACTGTGGCCGGAGCAAGCGCCTACGAGCAGTACTTC. Amino acids: CASTVAGASAYEQYF.

This clonotype is a singleton in its sample. The chain joins TRBV11-2 to TRBJ2-3; unclear D gene. The CDR3 length is 16 residues. CDR1 is SGHAT, CDR2 FQNNGV, per germline. Trimming removed 1 base from V and 3 bases from J, with 14 bases in between. CDR3 bases: TGTGCCAGCAGCTTAGGAGAAGGCCGGTGGACAGATACGCAGTATTTT. This sequence encodes CASSLGEGRWTDTQYF. The full variable domain, in which reference TRBV11-2 and TRBJ2-3 provide the parts outside the CDR3, is EAGVAQSPRYKIIEKRQSVAFWCNPISGHATLYWYQQILGQGPKLLIQFQNNGVVDDSQLPKDRFSAERLKGVDSTLKIQPAKLEDSAVYLCASSLGEGRWTDTQYFGPGTRLTVL.

This clonotype was observed a handful of times. The chain recombines TRBV4-3 with TRBJ2-7; possibly TRBD2 for D (6 bases). In germline, CDR1 is LGHNA, CDR2 YSLEER. Trimming cost V 0 bases and J 6 bases, with 12 bases left between them. This CDR3 spans 14 amino acids. The CDR3 bases are TGCGCCAGCAGCCAAGAACCGGGGCGGGGCGAGCAGTACTTC. It specifies CASSQEPGRGEQYF.

This clonotype was seen more than once but under ten times. V is TRBV7-9 and J is TRBJ2-5; D remains ambiguous. Germline CDR1 is SEHNR and CDR2 is FQNEAQ (reference sequence). The V gene lost 1 base and the J gene lost 12 bases, with 15 bases spanning the gap. CDR3 size: 13 residues. The CDR3 nucleotides are TGTGCCAGCAGCTTAGAATCCACCTCAAATAAGTACTTC. Translated, it gives CASSLESTSNKYF.

The rearrangement joins TRBV15 to TRBJ2-5; perhaps TRBD2 as D (6 bases). The CDR3 sequence is 14 residues long. Per the germline V gene, CDR1 is LNHNV and CDR2 is YYDKDF (reference sequence). V was cut by 2 bases and J by 9 bases, with 16 bases left in between. The CDR3 bases are TGTGCCACCAGCAGAACTAGCACCGAAGGGGCCCAGTACTTC. Amino acids: CATSRTSTEGAQYF.

The table lists this clonotype with a few counts. V is TRBV2 and J is TRBJ2-1; D perhaps matches TRBD1 (6 bases). The CDR3 runs 14 residues. Trimming removed 6 bases from V and 9 bases from J, with 18 bases in between. Germline V gene sequence: CDR1 SNHLY, CDR2 FYNNEI. The CDR3, as DNA: TGTGCCAGCAGGGACACAGGGTCAGGTGGTGAGCAGTTCTTC. Protein sequence: CASRDTGSGGEQFF.